The subject of this entry is one T cell receptor beta chain. In this sample, this clonotype turned up many times. Its antigen is still unknown. Per-nucleotide qualities are absent, and no much larger clonotype sits a single base away. This entry belongs to a study of T-cell reconstitution after alpha-beta-depleted transplantation in children (dated by TCRdb to about 2016). Describing the broader study: The study quantitatively tracked T-cell immune reconstitution after TCRalphabeta/CD19-depleted allogeneic hematopoietic cell transplantation in children using TCR repertoire profiling.

Library preparation was by PCR. These reads were obtained on an Illumina HiSeq 2500. TCR libraries were prepared with molecular barcoding, using unique molecular identifiers to normalize TCRbeta repertoire quantification. TCRdb reanalyzed the raw reads on its own, using fastp at Q25 for trimming and MiXCR for clone calling, and kept in-frame beta chains. Each entry merges the rows of one CDR3 protein and shows their most common DNA and genes. Present in this sample are 380,000 or so distinct CDR3 sequences, about 14% of which were seen just once. Around 4% of the sample is held by the ten biggest clonotypes. Taken from the germline V gene, the CDR1 and CDR2 loops are SGHRS and YFSETQ. V was cut back by 4 bases and J by 0 bases, leaving a gap of 11 bases between them. The CDR3 sequence holds 16 residues, the cysteine and phenylalanine included. Solely the CDR3 DNA is kept, with 48 bases framed from the first base.

The sequencing here drew on PBMCs, taken from the stem cell graft. The source of this sequence is a human donor who donated a stem cell graft to a child with Fanconi anemia. Recombination linked TRBV5-1 to TRBJ2-6; confidence is insufficient to name the D gene. This receptor has the CDR3 CASSRALSSGANVLTF. The DNA is TGCGCCAGCAGCAGGGCATTAAGCTCTGGGGCCAACGTCCTGACTTTC.